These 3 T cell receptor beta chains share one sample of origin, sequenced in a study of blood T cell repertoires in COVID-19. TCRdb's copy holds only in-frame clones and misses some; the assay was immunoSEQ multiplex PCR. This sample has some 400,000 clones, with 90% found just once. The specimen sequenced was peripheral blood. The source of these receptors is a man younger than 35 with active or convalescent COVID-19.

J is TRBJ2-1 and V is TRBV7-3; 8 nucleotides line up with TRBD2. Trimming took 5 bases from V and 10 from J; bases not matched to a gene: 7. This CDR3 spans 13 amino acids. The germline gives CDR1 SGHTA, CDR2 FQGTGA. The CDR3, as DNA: TGTGCCAGCAGCCCGGGGGGGGCCGGGGAGCAGTTCTTC. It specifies CASSPGGAGEQFF.

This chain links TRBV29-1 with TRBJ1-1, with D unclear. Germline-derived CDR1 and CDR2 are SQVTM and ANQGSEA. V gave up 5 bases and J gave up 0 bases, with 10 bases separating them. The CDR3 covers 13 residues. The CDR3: CSVLRFMNTEAFF. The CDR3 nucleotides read TGCAGCGTTCTTAGATTTATGAACACTGAAGCTTTCTTT. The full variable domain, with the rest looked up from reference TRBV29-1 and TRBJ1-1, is SAVISQKPSRDICQRGTSLTIQCQVDSQVTMMFWYRQQPGQSLTLIATANQGSEATYESGFVIDKFPISRPNLTFSTLTVSNMSPEDSSIYLCSVLRFMNTEAFFGQGTRLTVV.

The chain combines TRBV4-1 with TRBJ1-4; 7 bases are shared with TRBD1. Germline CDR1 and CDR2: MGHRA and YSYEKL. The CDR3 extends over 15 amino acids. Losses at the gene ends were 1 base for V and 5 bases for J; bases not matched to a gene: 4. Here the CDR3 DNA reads TGCGCCAGCAGCCAAGGTGCAGGGGGGAATGAAAAACTGTTTTTT. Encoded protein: CASSQGAGGNEKLFF.